This T cell receptor beta chain came from a study of Graves' ophthalmopathy and Graves' hyperthyroidism. Study-level background: Sampling took place at initial diagnosis, with peripheral blood obtained before any treatment. Notes on the study in general: Detected in blood as well were most expanded thyroid clonotypes with frequency above 0.001.

The TCR beta CDR3 regions underwent amplification from RNA transcripts. Investigators did first-round RT-PCR with HTBI primers, then second-round multiplex PCR. TCRdb called the multiplex PCR reads again in MiXCR, with one record for every CDR3 protein. Of about 740,000 distinct CDR3 sequences in the sample, around 40% were seen once. This clonotype was seen more than once but under ten times. Antigen: not known. The CDR3 spans 13 residues. Germline V gene sequence: CDR1 DFQATT, CDR2 SNEGSKA (reference sequence). V shed 5 bases, J shed 8 bases, and the junction held 6 bases outside the gene matches. Sample: peripheral blood. The chain employs TRBV20-1 and TRBJ1-6, with TRBD1 identical over 7 bases. The sequence was collected from an adult man with Graves' ophthalmopathy. The CDR3 is CSALTGFDSPLHF. The CDR3 nucleotides read TGCAGTGCTCTGACAGGGTTTGATTCACCCCTCCACTTT.